Below, 30 T cell receptor beta chains from the same sample are listed, as sequenced in a study of blood T cell repertoires in COVID-19. Sequenced by immunoSEQ multiplex PCR; TCRdb stores in-frame clones only, minus some. This table has 250,000 to 300,000 clones, 80% to 85% appearing once. The sequenced sample was peripheral blood. The receptors shown here come from a woman aged 55-69 years with active or convalescent COVID-19.

This clone was seen many times. The chain combines TRBV4-2 with TRBJ1-6; D is ambiguous. Trimming cost V 0 bases and J 6 bases, with 3 bases left between them. The CDR3 contains 13 residues. Germline V gene lookup returns CDR1 LGHNA and CDR2 YNFKEQ. The CDR3 sequence is CASSQDINSPLHF. In DNA, the CDR3 is TGTGCCAGCAGCCAAGACATTAATTCACCCCTCCACTTT.

V gene TRBV6-1 combines with J gene TRBJ1-1, with TRBD1 identical over 10 bases. The germline CDR1 and CDR2 sequences are MNHNS and SASEGT. V shed 4 bases and J 0 bases; nucleotides not matched to a gene: 5. The CDR3 totals 16 residues. CDR3 residues: CASSARDRGLNTEAFF. As DNA, the CDR3 is TGTGCCAGCAGTGCTAGGGACAGGGGTCTGAACACTGAAGCTTTCTTT.

This clone was seen only a few times. The rearrangement links TRBV25-1 to TRBJ1-1; 8 bases map to TRBD1. The germline CDR1 and CDR2 sequences are MGHDK and SYGVNS. The CDR3 has 13 amino acids. With 6 bases clipped from V and 4 bases from J, the junction kept 4 bases outside the gene matches. CDR3 protein: CASRTGVSTEAFF. The DNA of the CDR3 is TGTGCCAGCAGGACAGGGGTTTCCACTGAAGCTTTCTTT.

V and J are TRBV3-1 (or the pseudogene TRBV3-2) and TRBJ2-5; 8 positions match TRBD2. Germline V gives CDR1 LGHDT, CDR2 YNNKEL (reference sequence). V lost 5 bases and J lost 1; bases outside the gene matches: 6. The CDR3 is 15 amino acids. The CDR3 DNA follows: TGTGCCAGCAGCAGCACTAGCGGCTTCCAAGAGACCCAGTACTTC. Residues: CASSSTSGFQETQYF.

The gene calls are TRBV6-2 or TRBV6-3 and TRBJ2-5; D perhaps matches TRBD2 (7 bases). The CDR3 contains 18 residues. V lost 6 bases, J lost 4 bases, and 27 bases lay in between. Germline lookup yields CDR1 MNHEY and CDR2 SVGEGT. In nucleotides, the CDR3 is TGTGCCAGCAGCTCCCCTGGGGGGCAGCGGGGAGGCATAGAGACCCAGTACTTC. Residues: CASSSPGGQRGGIETQYF.

CDR3 sequence reads: CASSSRGKLYEQYF. The CDR3 nucleotides are TGTGCCAGCAGCTCAAGGGGCAAACTCTACGAGCAGTACTTC. J is TRBJ2-7 and V is TRBV7-9; D possibly corresponds to TRBD1 (5 bases). CDR3 length equals 14 residues. Germline V gene sequence: CDR1 SEHNR, CDR2 FQNEAQ (reference sequence). V gave up 4 bases and J gave up 3 bases, with 13 bases separating them.

This chain links TRBV12-3 or TRBV12-4 with TRBJ1-1; D is perhaps TRBD1 (6 bases). The CDR3 sequence is 11 residues long. Trimming left V 6 bases short and J 7 bases short, with 9 bases between. The CDR3 loop is CASRFRGEAFF. CDR3 DNA sequence: TGTGCCAGCAGATTCAGGGGTGAAGCTTTCTTT.

The CDR3 DNA sequence: TGTGCCTCCTCCGACCCGGGACTAGCGGGGGTAGGCACAGATACGCAGTATTTT. This encodes CASSDPGLAGVGTDTQYF. The gene calls are TRBV10-3 and TRBJ2-3; 14 bases are shared with TRBD2. CDR3 length: 18 residues. The ends lost 11 bases at V and 1 base at J; junction bases unmatched: 14. Germline loops: CDR1 ENHRY, CDR2 SYGVKD.

This clone was observed a single time. This rearrangement joins TRBV7-8 to TRBJ1-1; D is ambiguous. Trimming took off 3 bases at V and 3 bases at J, with 8 bases between the two ends. There are 13 residues in the CDR3. The germline CDR1 and CDR2 sequences are SGHVS and FQNEAQ. The CDR3 region is CASSLFTDTEAFF. CDR3 nucleotide sequence: TGTGCCAGCAGCTTGTTTACGGACACTGAAGCTTTCTTT. Full variable domain (remainder filled in from reference TRBV7-8 and TRBJ1-1): GAGVSQSPRYKVAKRGQDVALRCDPISGHVSLFWYQQALGQGPEFLTYFQNEAQLDKSGLPSDRFFAERPEGSVSTLKIQRTQQEDSAVYLCASSLFTDTEAFFGQGTRLTVV.

The table lists this clone with a few counts. This rearrangement joins TRBV2 to TRBJ1-2; D call uncertain. The CDR3 sequence is 14 residues long. Trimming removed 3 bases from V and 8 bases from J, with 16 bases in between. The germline CDR1 and CDR2 sequences are SNHLY and FYNNEI. CDR3 bases: TGTGCCAGCAGTGAGTTGTCCCAGGCCCACGGCTACACCTTC. Protein sequence: CASSELSQAHGYTF.

This clone was detected only a few times. The CDR3 region has the DNA TGTGCCAGCAGGTCCGGGACAGGGGGCAGAAACACCATATATTTT. The encoded protein is CASRSGTGGRNTIYF. This chain joins TRBV27 and TRBJ1-3; 12 nucleotides agree with TRBD1. V shed 6 bases, J shed 5 bases, and the junction held 5 bases outside the gene matches. The germline V gene encodes CDR1 MNHEY and CDR2 SMNVEV (reference sequence). The CDR3 contains 15 residues.

In its sample, this clone was seen once. The V call is TRBV9, the J call TRBJ2-2; 7 bases are shared with TRBD1. Germline CDR1 is SGDLS and CDR2 is YYNGEE. The CDR3 has 16 residues. Trimming cost V 4 bases and J 4 bases; bases outside gene matches: 10. CDR3: CASSPLGQAATGELFF. The DNA for the CDR3 is TGTGCCAGCAGCCCTCTAGGACAGGCCGCCACCGGGGAGCTGTTTTTT.

The CDR3 DNA reads TGCGCCAGCAGCCGGGTAGGGGGGGCGTCCAATCAGCCCCAGCATTTT. As protein: CASSRVGGASNQPQHF. This chain links TRBV4-1 with TRBJ1-5, with D perhaps TRBD1 (6 bases). Per the germline V gene, CDR1 is MGHRA and CDR2 is YSYEKL. The V end lost 4 bases, the J end lost 3 bases, and 16 bases lay between the germline ends. This CDR3 is built from 16 residues.

The chain combines TRBV3-1 (or the pseudogene TRBV3-2) with TRBJ1-1, with D possibly TRBD1 on 6 matching bases. V was clipped by 2 bases and J by 4 bases, with 14 bases between them. The CDR3 sequence is 15 residues long. Germline CDR1 LGHDT, CDR2 YNNKEL (reference sequence). The CDR3 DNA reads as TGTGCCAGCAGCCAACACGCAGGGGCGGTCACTGAAGCTTTCTTT. Translation: CASSQHAGAVTEAFF.

CDR3 DNA sequence: TGCGCCAGCAGCCAAGATCGTAGATCCTATGGCTACACCTTC. Its translation: CASSQDRRSYGYTF. The V call is TRBV4-1, the J call TRBJ1-2; D is ambiguous. The CDR3 sequence is 14 residues long. CDR1 and CDR2 from the germline V gene are MGHRA and YSYEKL. Trimming took off 0 bases at V and 4 bases at J, with 9 bases between the two ends.

The chain links TRBV21-1 to TRBJ2-7; the table's D gene call, TRBD2, was not cross checked with the DNA. TRBV21-1 is annotated as a pseudogene. CDR3 length equals 11 residues. The CDR3 DNA reads as TGTGCCAGCTTCGGGGCCTACGAGCAGTACTTC. Encoded protein: CASFGAYEQYF.

The J gene is TRBJ2-2, the V gene TRBV7-3; possibly TRBD1 for D (6 bases). CDR1 and CDR2 from the germline V gene are SGHTA and FQGTGA. The CDR3 spans 15 residues. Trimming cost V 4 bases and J 7 bases, with 16 bases left between them. CDR3 protein: CASSSVGHMDGELFF. CDR3 sequence (DNA): TGTGCCAGCAGCTCAGTGGGACACATGGACGGGGAGCTGTTTTTT.

V usage is TRBV28 and J usage is TRBJ1-4; D is perhaps TRBD1 (6 bases). Deletions cut 6 bases from V and 0 bases from J, with 11 bases between. Germline CDR1 MDHEN, CDR2 SYDVKM. This CDR3 comprises 15 residues. The CDR3 nucleotides read TGTGCCAGCAGAGGGGGGGCGGCAACTAATGAAAAACTGTTTTTT. Amino acid sequence: CASRGGAATNEKLFF.

As to this clone: The same CDR3 can be traced to other DNA sequences in this sample. DNA of the CDR3: TGTGCCAGCAGTGGACTAGCTTCCACAGATACGCAGTATTTT. This encodes CASSGLASTDTQYF. This chain links TRBV2 with TRBJ2-3; 7 nucleotides align to TRBD2. The CDR3 length is 14 residues. The germline CDR1 and CDR2 sequences are SNHLY and FYNNEI. V trimming: 4 bases; J trimming: 2 bases; junction bases outside the gene matches: 3.

The V gene is TRBV27, the J gene TRBJ1-6; possible D gene TRBD1, 6 bases. The V gene lost 4 bases and the J gene lost 2 bases, with 9 bases spanning the gap. Germline CDR1 reads MNHEY; CDR2 reads SMNVEV (reference sequence). The CDR3 is 15 residues long. The chain's CDR3 is CASSSGTPYNSPLHF. The CDR3 DNA is TGTGCCAGCAGTTCGGGGACACCCTATAATTCACCCCTCCACTTT.

The V call is TRBV6-4, the J call TRBJ1-6; TRBD1 agrees at 9 bases. From germline, CDR1 is MRHNA and CDR2 SNTAGT. The CDR3 is 15 residues long. V dropped 6 bases and J dropped 5; count of bases not matched to a gene: 5. CDR3 loop: CASRPQGADNSPLHF. The DNA of the CDR3 is TGTGCCAGCAGGCCACAGGGGGCGGATAATTCACCCCTCCACTTT.

This sequence joins TRBV7-2 and TRBJ2-5, with TRBD2 matching 10 bases. The CDR3 covers 18 residues. V was pared by 1 base and J by 2 bases, with 10 bases of the junction left unmatched. CDR1 is SGHTA and CDR2 is FQGNSA in the germline V gene. Here the CDR3 reads CASSLVRPGLAQQETQYF. The CDR3 region has the DNA TGTGCCAGCAGCTTAGTAAGGCCGGGACTAGCGCAACAAGAGACCCAGTACTTC.

The chain joins TRBV20-1 to TRBJ2-5, with D perhaps matching TRBD1 (5 bases). CDR3 size: 11 residues. Germline CDR1 DFQATT, CDR2 SNEGSKA (reference sequence). The V end lost 3 bases, the J end lost 5 bases, and 7 bases lay between the germline ends. CDR3 bases: TGCAGTGCTAGGGGGCGGGAGACCCAGTACTTC. It specifies CSARGRETQYF.

DNA for the CDR3: TGTGCCATACAGTCGGGGGACAGGGCTGGCAATCAGCCCCAGCATTTT. Translated: CAIQSGDRAGNQPQHF. This chain connects TRBV10-3 to TRBJ1-5; 9 bases fit TRBD1. From germline, CDR1 is ENHRY and CDR2 SYGVKD. The CDR3 contains 16 residues. Trimming cost V 9 bases and J 2 bases; bases outside gene matches: 11.

The chain carries TRBV4-3 and TRBJ2-1; 11 bases are shared with TRBD2. CDR3 length: 16 amino acids. From germline, CDR1 is LGHNA and CDR2 YSLEER. The J segment lost 3 bases and the V segment lost 4 bases, leaving 5 bases of the junction unmatched. The CDR3 DNA sequence: TGCGCCAGCAGCCCTTCACTAGCGGGGGTCTACAATGAGCAGTTCTTC. It yields the protein CASSPSLAGVYNEQFF.

This clone was observed a handful of times. The V call is TRBV4-2, the J call TRBJ2-7; 9 bases fit TRBD2. Germline V gene sequence: CDR1 LGHNA, CDR2 YNFKEQ. The CDR3 has 14 residues. The junction had 7 bases not matched to a gene; V was cut back by 4 bases and J by 6 bases. The CDR3 nucleotides are TGTGCCAGCAGCCCGAGGGGACTAGCCGGCGAGCAGTACTTC. This gives the protein CASSPRGLAGEQYF.

This clone was detected once. The J gene is TRBJ2-2, the V gene TRBV27; no definite D call. Germline CDR1 MNHEY, CDR2 SMNVEV (reference sequence). Trimming took off 3 bases at V and 2 bases at J, with 4 bases between the two ends. The CDR3 sequence is 13 residues long. The CDR3 nucleotides read TGTGCCAGCAGTTTTCAAAACACCGGGGAGCTGTTTTTT. The encoded protein is CASSFQNTGELFF.

The J gene is TRBJ2-1, the V gene TRBV7-9; the match to TRBD2 covers 14 bases. Germline values: CDR1 SEHNR, CDR2 FQNEAQ (reference sequence). J was trimmed by 7 bases and V by 5 bases; bases with no gene match: 7. The CDR3 runs to 16 residues. Here the CDR3 reads CASSPTSGGAGNEQFF. DNA of the CDR3: TGTGCCAGCAGCCCGACTAGCGGGGGGGCAGGGAATGAGCAGTTCTTC.

V and J are TRBV30 and TRBJ1-2; 7 bases are a match to TRBD1. The CDR3 runs 12 residues. With 5 bases clipped from V and 8 bases from J, the junction kept 8 bases outside the gene matches. Germline V lookup: CDR1 GTSNPN, CDR2 SVGIG (reference sequence). CDR3 sequence (DNA): TGTGCCTGGCGACAGGGCTTCGGCGGCTACACCTTC. This codes for CAWRQGFGGYTF.

The chain joins TRBV19 to TRBJ2-6; 7 bases align to TRBD1. The V gene's germline CDR1 is LNHDA and CDR2 SQIVND (reference sequence). With 4 bases clipped from V and 2 bases from J, the junction kept 11 bases outside the gene matches. The CDR3 loop spans 18 amino acids. The CDR3 DNA sequence: TGTGCCAGTAGTACCCGACAGGGCACAGCCCCTGGGGCCAACGTCCTGACTTTC. Protein sequence: CASSTRQGTAPGANVLTF.